The 2 T cell receptor beta chains reported below all come from one sample, sequenced in a study of persistence of HIV-infected CD4 T cells. This nonspecific control used anti-CD3/anti-CD28 bead stimulation of CD4+ T cells. CD4+ T cells upregulating both CD40 ligand and CD69 were sorted as responding cells. For these receptors, no antigen is known. Sequencing used immunoSEQ version 4 in survey mode. Assay used: immunoSEQ multiplex PCR; TCRdb lists only in-frame clones, some missing. Altogether 40,000 to 60,000 clones are present, 75% to 90% being singletons, with the ten largest covering about 3.1%. Sample: CD4+ T cells sorted from PBMCs after roughly 18-hour stimulation, taken from a patient who received antiretroviral therapy. These receptors were obtained from an adult woman with HIV who was CMV-seropositive.

This sequence joins TRBV5-1 and TRBJ1-1; 9 bases are shared with TRBD1. J was trimmed by 10 bases and V by 0 bases; bases with no gene match: 10. The CDR3 runs to 15 residues. The germline V gene has CDR1 SGHRS and CDR2 YFSETQ. In DNA form, the CDR3 reads TGCGCCAGCAGCTTGGACGGACAGGGGCCTCCTTTAGCTTTCTTT. Residues: CASSLDGQGPPLAFF.

J is TRBJ1-2 and V is TRBV6-5; possibly TRBD1 for D (5 bases). CDR3 length equals 16 residues. Germline V lookup: CDR1 MNHEY, CDR2 SVGAGI. V gave up 1 base and J gave up 6 bases, with 18 bases separating them. The CDR3 DNA is TGTGCCAGCAGTTACTTCGGCACGCGGGGCCAGGATGGCTACACCTTC. This encodes CASSYFGTRGQDGYTF.